What follows are 18 T cell receptor beta chains derived from one specimen sequenced in a study of T cells expressing NK-cell markers. Using the 5' RACE reads, TCRdb records one entry per CDR3 protein without DNA. Its table records some 500,000 distinct CDR3 sequences. Sequenced input: blood T cells: a sorted CD56 or NKG2C T cell subset, CD4+ or CD8+ T cells, or bulk PBMC T cells (not recorded which). The receptors shown here come from a woman aged 50 to 60 in good health.

The chain combines TRBV11-3 with TRBJ2-3; TCRdb indicates TRBD2, and absent DNA this call remains unverified. The CDR3 totals 15 residues. CDR1 and CDR2 from the germline V gene are SGHNT and YENEEA. CDR3 residues: CATGLAGGVTDTQYF.

This chain connects TRBV4-1 to TRBJ1-1. The CDR3 consists of 15 residues. Germline V lookup: CDR1 MGHRA, CDR2 YSYEKL. CDR3 amino acids: CASSQESTLDTEAFF.

The rearrangement uses TRBV24-1 and TRBJ2-5; checking the TCRdb D call of TRBD1 is not possible without DNA. Germline assignment: CDR1 KGHDR and CDR2 SFDVKD. This CDR3 comprises 17 residues. The chain's CDR3 is CATSDQGGTGRTETQYF.

The gene calls are TRBV20-1 and TRBJ2-1; the D gene TCRdb calls, TRBD2, cannot be checked with no DNA. The CDR3 covers 13 residues. Looked up from germline, CDR1 is DFQATT and CDR2 is SNEGSKA (reference sequence). The CDR3: CSESSGSHNEQFF.

J is TRBJ2-3 and V is TRBV6-5; TCRdb gives TRBD2 as the D gene, but with no DNA this cannot be confirmed. CDR1 is MNHEY, CDR2 SVGAGI, per germline. This CDR3 spans 17 amino acids. CDR3 loop: CASSYSGAGVGTDTQYF.

The genes are TRBV25-1 and TRBJ2-5; checking the TCRdb D call of TRBD2 is not possible without DNA. CDR3 size: 18 residues. From germline, CDR1 is MGHDK and CDR2 SYGVNS. CDR3 region: CASSELSKTWGGTETQYF.

The chain carries TRBV3-1 and TRBJ2-2. CDR1 is LGHDT, CDR2 YNNKEL, per germline (reference sequence). The CDR3 covers 16 residues. The CDR3 sequence is CASSQDPAGPLGELFF. Full variable domain (outside the CDR3, taken from reference TRBV3-1 and TRBJ2-2): DTAVSQTPKYLVTQMGNDKSIKCEQNLGHDTMYWYKQDSKKFLKIMFSYNNKELIINETVPNRFSPKSPDKAHLNLHINSLELGDSAVYFCASSQDPAGPLGELFFGEGSRLTVL.

The chain carries TRBV18 and TRBJ2-1. The V gene's germline CDR1 is KGHSH and CDR2 LQKENI. This CDR3 has 16 amino acids. The CDR3 loop is CASSNLPGAPNNEQFF. Filled out from reference TRBV18 and TRBJ2-1, the complete variable domain reads NAGVMQNPRHLVRRRGQEARLRCSPMKGHSHVYWYRQLPEEGLKFMVYLQKENIIDESGMPKERFSAEFPKEGPSILRIQQVVRGDSAAYFCASSNLPGAPNNEQFFGPGTRLTVL.

The chain has TRBV6-1 and TRBJ2-5; no DNA is available, so the TRBD1 call from TCRdb remains unchecked. Germline V gives CDR1 MNHNS, CDR2 SASEGT. The CDR3 runs to 16 residues. The CDR3 reads CASSTPGQGRGETQYF.

J is TRBJ2-3 and V is TRBV27; TCRdb's assignment of TRBD1 cannot be checked, as there is no DNA. The germline gives CDR1 MNHEY, CDR2 SMNVEV (reference sequence). The CDR3 runs 14 residues. This CDR3 reads CASRKGGSTDTQYF.

The rearrangement joins TRBV27 to TRBJ2-3; TCRdb selects TRBD1, and the lack of DNA leaves this call unchecked. The CDR3 extends over 14 amino acids. Germline CDR1 and CDR2: MNHEY and SMNVEV (reference sequence). The CDR3: CASTQDGSTDTQYF.

CDR3 in amino acids: CAWRRLTEAFF. The gene calls are TRBV30 and TRBJ1-1. The CDR3 has 11 amino acids. Germline CDR1 reads GTSNPN; CDR2 reads SVGIG (reference sequence).

The J gene is TRBJ1-3, the V gene TRBV12-3 or TRBV12-4; absent DNA, TCRdb's TRBD1 call cannot be checked. The CDR3 covers 14 residues. CDR3 sequence: CASRSRVPGNTIYF.

This chain connects TRBV6-5 to TRBJ2-1; TCRdb returns TRBD2, unconfirmable since there is no DNA. The CDR3 length is 14 residues. Germline V lookup: CDR1 MNHEY, CDR2 SVGAGI. CDR3 sequence reads: CASSPGLGSLEQFF.

The CDR3 loop reads CASSPVGRASTEQFF. The chain joins TRBV7-2 to TRBJ2-1; TCRdb calls TRBD1, which cannot be checked without DNA. The CDR3 extends over 15 amino acids. The germline gives CDR1 SGHTA, CDR2 FQGNSA.

The chain has TRBV5-1 and TRBJ2-3. Per germline, CDR1 SGHRS and CDR2 YFSETQ. The CDR3 is 14 amino acids. CDR3 region: CASSFEISTDTQYF.

The V call is TRBV19, the J call TRBJ2-7; TCRdb's D gene call, TRBD1, goes unchecked for lack of DNA. From germline, CDR1 is LNHDA and CDR2 SQIVND (reference sequence). The CDR3 totals 15 residues. The CDR3 loop is CASSSGQGRSYEQYF.

V usage is TRBV24-1 and J usage is TRBJ2-1; TCRdb's D gene call, TRBD2, goes unchecked for lack of DNA. CDR1 KGHDR and CDR2 SFDVKD come from the germline V gene. This CDR3 spans 13 amino acids. CDR3 protein: CATSDSLVDEQFF.